This T cell receptor beta chain was obtained from a study of blood T cells in healthy people across ages. Overall study results and limits: In older individuals, TCR beta diversity per million T cells was lower, falling roughly linearly with age.

Next came a second PCR, run for about 7 to 12 cycles, which used a sample-barcoded 5' primer along with a J-beta primer mix. TCRdb called the 5' RACE reads again in MiXCR, with one record for every CDR3 protein. In the table there are about 900,000 distinct CDR3 sequences, about 44% of which are singletons. Remarks on this clonotype: Its specificity is unknown. The germline gene is not matched at one end of the junction; a read error may be the cause.

Germline lookup yields CDR1 SGDLS and CDR2 YYNGEE. The CDR3 has 15 residues. Source material: blood. The J gene is TRBJ1-2, the V gene TRBV9; D gene unclear. The receptor comes from a man younger than 45 in good health. Here the CDR3 DNA reads TGTGCCAGCAGCGTAGGTACAGTGCCCAACTATGACTACACCTTC. Translated: CASSVGTVPNYDYTF.